Presented here are 27 T cell receptor beta chains from one specimen sequenced in a study of early stage breast cancer tumors. The assay was immunoSEQ multiplex PCR, and TCRdb's table has in-frame clones only and misses some. The repertoire consists of tens of thousands of clones, with almost 75% occurring once and the leading ten covering around 4.6%. The sample was blood. The receptors shown here come from a person aged 40-50 years with breast cancer.

The sample holds a few counts of this clone. The rearrangement joins TRBV7-9 to TRBJ1-2; 8 nucleotides agree with TRBD1. The J segment lost 4 bases and the V segment lost 5 bases, leaving 3 bases of the junction unmatched. This CDR3 comprises 13 residues. From germline, CDR1 is SEHNR and CDR2 FQNEAQ (reference sequence). In nucleotides, the CDR3 is TGTGCCAGCAGCCTTGACAGGGGCTATGGCTACACCTTC. Translated, it gives CASSLDRGYGYTF. The full variable domain, with the rest looked up from reference TRBV7-9 and TRBJ1-2, is DTGVSQNPRHKITKRGQNVTFRCDPISEHNRLYWYRQTLGQGPEFLTYFQNEAQLEKSRLLSDRFSAERPKGSFSTLEIQRTEQGDSAMYLCASSLDRGYGYTFGSGTRLTVV.

The chain joins TRBV27 to TRBJ2-7, with D perhaps being TRBD1 or TRBD2 (5 bases each). The CDR3 spans 14 residues. V shed 5 bases and J shed 7 bases, with 18 bases lying between them. Germline V lookup: CDR1 MNHEY, CDR2 SMNVEV (reference sequence). Here the CDR3 DNA reads TGTGCCAGCAGTACGGGCAGGGAGAGGGGAGAGCAGTACTTC. Its translation: CASSTGRERGEQYF.

The chain links TRBV15 to TRBJ2-5; 7 nucleotides line up with TRBD1. CDR3 length: 16 residues. Trimming removed 6 bases from V and 2 bases from J; junction bases left unmatched: 12. Germline loops: CDR1 LNHNV, CDR2 YYDKDF (reference sequence). CDR3 in amino acids: CATRERQGLGQETQYF. CDR3 DNA: TGTGCCACCAGGGAGCGACAGGGTTTGGGTCAAGAGACCCAGTACTTC.

The chain couples TRBV19 to TRBJ2-7, with TRBD1 matching 9 bases. Unmatched junction bases numbered 7, after V lost 6 bases and J lost 4 bases. The CDR3 length is 14 residues. Germline assignment: CDR1 LNHDA and CDR2 SQIVND (reference sequence). The CDR3 reads CASRGTGKEYEQYF. The CDR3 DNA follows: TGTGCCAGTAGGGGGACAGGGAAAGAATACGAGCAGTACTTC.

The sample holds a few counts of this clone. J is TRBJ1-1 and V is TRBV7-9; no reliable D call. V dropped 5 bases and J dropped 5 bases, with 12 bases sitting between them. The germline gives CDR1 SEHNR, CDR2 FQNEAQ (reference sequence). This CDR3 has 13 residues. The CDR3, as DNA: TGTGCCAGCAGCGCCACAAGTGGGACTGAAGCTTTCTTT. This encodes CASSATSGTEAFF.

The chain joins TRBV7-2 to TRBJ1-3; no definite D call. The V gene's germline CDR1 is SGHTA and CDR2 FQGNSA. This CDR3 is 16 amino acids long. Trimming cost V 5 bases and J 0 bases, with 14 bases left between them. CDR3 protein: CASSPPAGYSGNTIYF. The CDR3 DNA is TGTGCCAGCAGCCCCCCGGCCGGATACTCTGGAAACACCATATATTTT.

The chain carries TRBV27 and TRBJ2-7; 10 positions agree with TRBD1. This CDR3 has 14 residues. Germline-derived CDR1 and CDR2 are MNHEY and SMNVEV (reference sequence). Losses at the gene ends were 4 bases for V and 6 bases for J; bases not matched to a gene: 6. The CDR3 sequence is CASSWGQGYGEQYF. The CDR3 region has the DNA TGTGCCAGCAGTTGGGGACAGGGGTACGGCGAGCAGTACTTC.

In nucleotides, the CDR3 is TGTGCCAGCAGTCCGGGACTAGCGAGTACCTACGAGCAGTACTTC. Translating gives CASSPGLASTYEQYF. This chain uses TRBV6-6 with TRBJ2-7; the match to TRBD2 covers 10 bases. CDR3 length equals 15 residues. CDR1 MNHNY and CDR2 SVGAGI come from the germline V gene (reference sequence). V dropped 5 bases and J dropped 2; count of bases not matched to a gene: 6.

V usage is TRBV30 and J usage is TRBJ1-5; no reliable D call. V was clipped by 0 bases and J by 7 bases, with 13 bases between them. This CDR3 has 14 residues. In germline, CDR1 is GTSNPN, CDR2 SVGIG (reference sequence). CDR3 in amino acids: CAWSVLGYGQPQHF. CDR3 bases: TGTGCCTGGAGTGTACTAGGGTACGGACAGCCCCAGCATTTT.

This clone appeared a single time. The gene calls are TRBV2 and TRBJ1-5; 7 nucleotides line up with TRBD1. The germline gives CDR1 SNHLY, CDR2 FYNNEI. This CDR3 comprises 13 residues. The V and J ends lost 6 bases and 6 bases, in that order; junction bases with no gene match: 5. CDR3 nucleotide sequence: TGTGCCAGCAGACAGGGGAACAGTCAGCCCCAGCATTTT. This sequence encodes CASRQGNSQPQHF. Drawing the rest from reference TRBV2 and TRBJ1-5, the complete variable domain is EPEVTQTPSHQVTQMGQEVILRCVPISNHLYFYWYRQILGQKVEFLVSFYNNEISEKSEIFDDQFSVERPDGSNFTLKIRSTKLEDSAMYFCASRQGNSQPQHFGDGTRLSIL.

This chain uses TRBV9 with TRBJ2-3; D unclear. The germline V gene has CDR1 SGDLS and CDR2 YYNGEE. There are 14 residues in the CDR3. Trimming stripped 0 bases from V and 4 bases from J, with 9 bases between. The CDR3 loop is CASSVGTSPDTQYF. The CDR3 DNA reads TGTGCCAGCAGCGTAGGAACCTCCCCAGATACGCAGTATTTT.

V usage is TRBV4-1 and J usage is TRBJ2-7, with 13 bases identical to TRBD2. CDR3 length: 13 residues. The trim removed 8 bases at V and 6 bases at J, leaving 4 bases unmatched. The germline gives CDR1 MGHRA, CDR2 YSYEKL. Here the CDR3 DNA reads TGCGCCAGCGGACTAGCGGGAGATAGCGAGCAGTACTTC. This encodes CASGLAGDSEQYF.

V is TRBV5-4 and J is TRBJ2-7; D not resolved. V was trimmed by 1 base and J by 0 bases, leaving 5 bases between them. Germline V gene sequence: CDR1 SGHNT, CDR2 YYREEE (reference sequence). The CDR3 extends over 13 amino acids. The CDR3 reads CASSLSLSYEQYF. The CDR3 DNA reads as TGTGCCAGCAGCTTGTCACTCTCCTACGAGCAGTACTTC.

Concerning this clone: Within the sample, other DNA sequences also encode this same CDR3. The chain has TRBV7-8 and TRBJ2-5; D gene uncertain. The CDR3 spans 13 residues. V shed 2 bases and J shed 2 bases, with 6 bases lying between them. Germline lookup yields CDR1 SGHVS and CDR2 FQNEAQ. For the CDR3, the DNA is TGTGCCAGCAGCTTATACTTACAAGAGACCCAGTACTTC. Encoded protein: CASSLYLQETQYF.

The J gene is TRBJ2-1, the V gene TRBV27; D not certain. The CDR3 length is 11 residues. Trimming stripped 5 bases from V and 6 bases from J, with 5 bases between. CDR1 is MNHEY and CDR2 is SMNVEV in the germline V gene (reference sequence). This CDR3 is CASSHLNEQFF. The CDR3 coding sequence is TGTGCCAGCAGTCACCTCAATGAGCAGTTCTTC.

This sequence joins TRBV10-3 and TRBJ2-2, with D uncertain. The CDR3 consists of 15 residues. CDR1 ENHRY and CDR2 SYGVKD come from the germline V gene. The V and J ends lost 0 bases and 0 bases respectively, with 5 bases between them. As DNA, the CDR3 is TGTGCCATCAGTGAGTCGACGTCGAACACCGGGGAGCTGTTTTTT. It is translated as CAISESTSNTGELFF.

With regard to this clone: The sample holds other DNA sequences that translate to the same CDR3. This chain uses TRBV5-1 with TRBJ2-1; the match to TRBD2 covers 7 bases. CDR1 and CDR2 (germline): SGHRS, YFSETQ. This CDR3 has 15 residues. The junction had 5 bases not matched to a gene; V was cut back by 1 base and J by 4 bases. The chain's CDR3 is CASSLRSSGYNEQFF. The CDR3 bases are TGCGCCAGCAGCTTGAGGTCTAGCGGATACAATGAGCAGTTCTTC. Full variable domain (missing parts from reference TRBV5-1 and TRBJ2-1): KAGVTQTPRYLIKTRGQQVTLSCSPISGHRSVSWYQQTPGQGLQFLFEYFSETQRNKGNFPGRFSGRQFSNSRSEMNVSTLELGDSALYLCASSLRSSGYNEQFFGPGTRLTVL.

CDR3 residues: CASSLAVGAGTEAFF. The CDR3 DNA sequence: TGCGCCAGCAGCTTGGCCGTCGGGGCTGGAACTGAAGCTTTCTTT. The chain has TRBV5-1 and TRBJ1-1; tentatively, D is TRBD1 (5 bases). V gave up 0 bases and J gave up 5 bases, with 14 bases separating them. Germline values: CDR1 SGHRS, CDR2 YFSETQ. The CDR3 covers 15 residues.

CDR3 protein: CASSIDPRGRGYTF. As DNA, the CDR3 is TGTGCCAGTAGTATAGATCCCAGAGGACGAGGCTACACCTTC. V usage is TRBV19 and J usage is TRBJ1-2; no clear D. The V gene's germline CDR1 is LNHDA and CDR2 SQIVND (reference sequence). Deletions cut 0 bases from V and 8 bases from J, with 13 bases between. This CDR3 spans 14 amino acids.

The rearrangement links TRBV11-2 to TRBJ1-4; possibly TRBD1 for D (6 bases). Germline V gives CDR1 SGHAT, CDR2 FQNNGV. The germline V and J ends were trimmed by 2 bases and 7 bases, with 14 bases remaining between them. The CDR3 spans 15 residues. The CDR3 coding sequence is TGTGCCAGCAGCTTAAGGGGGGTGACGGGTGAAAAACTGTTTTTT. This translates into CASSLRGVTGEKLFF.

In its sample, this clone was seen a few times. The V and J genes are TRBV7-2 and TRBJ1-2; D ambiguous. The V end lost 5 bases, the J end lost 5 bases, and 15 bases lay between the germline ends. Germline V gene lookup returns CDR1 SGHTA and CDR2 FQGNSA. This CDR3 has 14 amino acids. In nucleotides, the CDR3 is TGTGCCAGCAGCCCCGGACGGATTGGGTATGGCTACACCTTC. The encoded protein is CASSPGRIGYGYTF.

This chain uses TRBV6-5 with TRBJ2-7; 7 bases are a match to TRBD2. The CDR3 covers 14 residues. CDR1 and CDR2 (germline): MNHEY, SVGAGI. V was clipped by 5 bases and J by 6 bases; unmatched bases: 10. CDR3 loop: CASSGGAGVFEQYF. In DNA, the CDR3 is TGTGCCAGCAGTGGCGGGGCGGGAGTCTTCGAGCAGTACTTC.

This clone was recorded a few times. This chain joins TRBV5-1 and TRBJ2-1, with 12 nucleotides matching TRBD2. Germline V CDR1 and CDR2: SGHRS, YFSETQ. V lost 3 bases and J lost 0; bases outside the gene matches: 10. The CDR3 contains 19 residues. Written as DNA, the CDR3 is TGCGCCAGCAGCTGGACCGGGACTAGCGGGCGAAGCTCCTACAATGAGCAGTTCTTC. It encodes CASSWTGTSGRSSYNEQFF.

This clone appeared a few times. The CDR3 bases are TGTGCCAGTAGCCTACTAGCGGGAGGGCGGAATGAGCAGTTCTTC. Its protein is CASSLLAGGRNEQFF. V and J are TRBV19 and TRBJ2-1; 13 bases map to TRBD2. V trimming: 6 bases; J trimming: 7 bases; junction bases outside the gene matches: 6. Germline V lookup: CDR1 LNHDA, CDR2 SQIVND (reference sequence). The CDR3 has 15 amino acids. Full variable domain (rest looked up from reference TRBV19 and TRBJ2-1): DGGITQSPKYLFRKEGQNVTLSCEQNLNHDAMYWYRQDPGQGLRLIYYSQIVNDFQKGDIAEGYSVSREKKESFPLTVTSAQKNPTAFYLCASSLLAGGRNEQFFGPGTRLTVL.

The chain recombines TRBV7-6 with TRBJ2-7, with 9 bases identical to TRBD1. The CDR3 covers 14 residues. Germline CDR1 SGHVS, CDR2 FNYEAQ. Losses at the gene ends were 5 bases for V and 4 bases for J; bases not matched to a gene: 6. In DNA form, the CDR3 reads TGTGCCAGCAGCCTGGACAGGGGCCCTTACGAGCAGTACTTC. It encodes CASSLDRGPYEQYF.

The chain links TRBV9 to TRBJ2-5; D might be TRBD1 or TRBD2, each matching 5 bases. V was trimmed by 1 base and J by 5 bases, leaving 15 bases between them. This CDR3 has 15 residues. Looked up from germline, CDR1 is SGDLS and CDR2 is YYNGEE. The CDR3 DNA reads as TGTGCCAGCAGCGTACGGGGCGGTTCGTCGGAGACCCAGTACTTC. Its translation is CASSVRGGSSETQYF.

The rearrangement links TRBV4-1 to TRBJ2-7, with D perhaps matching TRBD1 (6 bases). V lost 6 bases, J lost 3 bases, and 9 bases lay in between. CDR1 is MGHRA and CDR2 is YSYEKL in the germline V gene. The CDR3 is 12 residues long. CDR3 coding DNA: TGCGCCAGCAGTCCGGACAGCTACGAGCAGTACTTC. This encodes CASSPDSYEQYF.